This T cell receptor beta chain was retrieved from a study of identical twins (dated by TCRdb to the mid-2010s). For the wider study: To test whether fetal clonotypes persist, the study used deep sequencing on TCR alpha and beta repertoires from monozygotic twins, unrelated adults of various ages, and cord blood. Replicate twin experiments were performed at different times using different library preparation protocols to rule out contamination.

At the junction V is shortened by 3 bases and J by 8 bases, with 13 bases in between. From the cysteine up to the phenylalanine, the CDR3 has a length of 13 residues. CDR3 DNA only is kept here, 39 bases in frame from base 1. Every donor in the study was a healthy Caucasian. Three pairs of female monozygotic twins, all aged roughly 18 to 29 years, were included in the twin cohort. Miltenyi CD45RO+ enrichment and human naive T-cell isolation kits were used to isolate memory (CD45RO+) and naive T cells from PBMC. Study-wide conclusions, independent of this receptor: Because the same donors could not be followed over many years, the conclusions depended on cross-sectional statistical analysis. A weaker excess of twin sharing was found in beta out-of-frame sequences because the signal-to-noise ratio was lowered by fewer shared sequences. Invariant T cells such as MAIT and iNKT could partly confound zero-insertion analyses, though diverse VJ usage argued against this for most clonotypes. Fewer insertions were carried by abundant cord blood beta clonotypes, a similar but weaker trend appeared in young adult naive repertoires, and no such trend appeared in memory repertoires. Compared with coincidental sharing between unrelated individuals, an excess of low generation-probability sequences was observed among out-of-frame TCR alpha sequences shared between twins. Recombination models systematically underestimated out-of-frame TCR alpha sharing in monozygotic twins but agreed with sharing between unrelated individuals.

Libraries were constructed by 5' RACE. The instrument was an Illumina HiSeq 2000. Template switching introduced a universal primer binding site; the final cDNA contained a unique molecular identifier, enabling accurate counting of TCR cDNA molecules. Specific primers in the conserved constant-segment region were used to synthesize first-strand cDNA for TCR alpha and beta chains. To control for contamination, every cDNA library carried two barcodes: a SMART-Mk sample barcode plus Illumina barcodes. TruSeq adapter sequences along with Illumina sample barcodes were introduced in two successive PCR steps. The TCR alpha and beta cDNA libraries were sequenced on the Illumina HiSeq platform using custom primers. The authors processed their data as follows. MiGEC was used to process raw reads and extract unique molecular identifiers, and MiXCR was used to find CDR3 positions. For each individual, recombination models were inferred using an EM algorithm with the repgenHMM and IGoR tools. The analysis of shared clonotypes was done with the tcR package in R, with sharing normalized by the product of cloneset sizes. Out-of-frame nonproductive sequences were analyzed to study raw recombination free of thymic and clonal selection effects. Clones were called with MiXCR by TCRdb after fastp trimmed the public reads at Q25, and only in-frame beta chains were retained. Rows matching on CDR3 protein sequence are summarized as one entry with the most common DNA and genes. The V and J calls reflect TCRdb's pipeline rather than the authors' work. The table for this sample lists about 240,000 distinct CDR3 sequences; about 12% of them were counted only once. Jointly, the top ten make up 4% of the sample.

This clonotype was seen more than once but under ten times. Its binding antigen is unknown. Base qualities are not at hand, and no much larger clone is one base apart. The same data also went into a second study, on yellow fever vaccine responses in identical twins. Drawing on the second study: According to the authors, the vaccine-induced T cell response in identical twins seemed to be partly convergent and partly specific to each individual. In the study, vaccine-responding T cell clones were precisely tracked in identical twins.

The V and J segments used are TRBV12-3 or TRBV12-4 and TRBJ1-2; the D segment could be TRBD1, given 6 matching bases. Input material: memory (CD45RO+) T cells sorted from blood. Read against the paper, the sample's cell subset or site label means: CD45RO+ enriched T cells. This clonotype was obtained from a young woman in good health. The base sequence is TGTGCCAGCAGTTTCATCCGGGGGCACGGCTACACCTTC. It codes for CASSFIRGHGYTF.